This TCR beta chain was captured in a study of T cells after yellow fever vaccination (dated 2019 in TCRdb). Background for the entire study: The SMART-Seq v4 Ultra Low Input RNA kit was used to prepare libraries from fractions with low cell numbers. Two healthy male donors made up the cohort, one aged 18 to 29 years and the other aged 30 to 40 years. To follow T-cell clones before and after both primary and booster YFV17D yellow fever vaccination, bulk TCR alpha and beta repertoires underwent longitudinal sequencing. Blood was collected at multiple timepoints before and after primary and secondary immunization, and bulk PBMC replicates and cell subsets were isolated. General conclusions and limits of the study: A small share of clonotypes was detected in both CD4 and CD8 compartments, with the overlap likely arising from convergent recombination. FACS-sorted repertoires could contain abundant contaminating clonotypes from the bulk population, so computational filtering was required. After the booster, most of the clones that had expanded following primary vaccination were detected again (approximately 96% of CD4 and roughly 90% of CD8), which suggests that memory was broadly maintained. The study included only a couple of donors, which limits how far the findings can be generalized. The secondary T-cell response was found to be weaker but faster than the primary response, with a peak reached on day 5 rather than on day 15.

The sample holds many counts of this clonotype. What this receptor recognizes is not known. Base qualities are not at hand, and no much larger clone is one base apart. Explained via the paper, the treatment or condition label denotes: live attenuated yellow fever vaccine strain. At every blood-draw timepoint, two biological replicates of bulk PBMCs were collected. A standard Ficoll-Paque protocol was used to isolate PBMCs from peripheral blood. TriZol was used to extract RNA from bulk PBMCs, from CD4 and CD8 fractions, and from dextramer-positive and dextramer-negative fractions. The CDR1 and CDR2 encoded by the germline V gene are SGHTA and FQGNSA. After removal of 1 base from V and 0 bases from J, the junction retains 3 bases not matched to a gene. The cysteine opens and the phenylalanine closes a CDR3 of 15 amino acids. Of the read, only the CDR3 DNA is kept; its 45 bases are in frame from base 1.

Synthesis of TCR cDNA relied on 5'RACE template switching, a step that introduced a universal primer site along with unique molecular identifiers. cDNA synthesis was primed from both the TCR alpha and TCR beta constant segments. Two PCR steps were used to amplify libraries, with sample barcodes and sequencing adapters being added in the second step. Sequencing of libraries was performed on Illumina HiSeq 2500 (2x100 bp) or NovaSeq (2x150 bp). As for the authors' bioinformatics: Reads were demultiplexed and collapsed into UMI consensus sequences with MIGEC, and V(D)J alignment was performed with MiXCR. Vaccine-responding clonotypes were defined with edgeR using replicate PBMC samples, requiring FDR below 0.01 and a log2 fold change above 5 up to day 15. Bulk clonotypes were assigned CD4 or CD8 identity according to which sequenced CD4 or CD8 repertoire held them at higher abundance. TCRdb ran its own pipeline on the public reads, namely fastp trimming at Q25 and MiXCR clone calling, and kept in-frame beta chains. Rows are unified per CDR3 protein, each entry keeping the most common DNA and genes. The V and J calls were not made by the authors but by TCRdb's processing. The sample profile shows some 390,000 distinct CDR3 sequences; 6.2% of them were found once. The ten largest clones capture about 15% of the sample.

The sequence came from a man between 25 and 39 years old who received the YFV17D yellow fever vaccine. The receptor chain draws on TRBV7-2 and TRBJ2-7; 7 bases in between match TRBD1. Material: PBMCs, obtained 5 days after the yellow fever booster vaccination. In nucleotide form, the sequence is TGTGCCAGCAGCTTAGTACAGGGGAGCTCCTACGAGCAGTACTTC. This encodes CASSLVQGSSYEQYF.